This T cell receptor (beta chain) appears in the sequencing data of a study of T cells after posttransplantation cyclophosphamide. The study, taken as a whole, reports: TRB clonality was highly associated with recipient CMV seropositivity and reactivation. Donor CD8+ memory clones often dominated recipient blood repertoires at later times.

The table lists this clone with a count of one. Its cognate antigen is unknown. Sampled 1 year posttransplant, controls received myeloablative marrow transplants, methotrexate and a calcineurin inhibitor. Germline CDR1 reads LNHDA; CDR2 reads SQIVND (reference sequence). CDR3 length equals 16 residues. J lost 6 bases, V lost 2 bases, and 10 bases had no gene match. TCRdb's table, derived via immunoSEQ multiplex PCR, lists solely in-frame clones and lacks some. This table holds approximately 16,000 clones, more than 75% found once. This sequence was found in a male patient aged 50 to 59 who received an allogeneic stem cell transplant from an unrelated donor, was CMV-positive, and had chronic GVHD only. The graft donor may have contributed some T cells. The sample here was PBMCs, taken after an allogeneic stem cell transplant with a calcineurin inhibitor and methotrexate. The J gene is TRBJ1-2, the V gene TRBV19; 9 positions match TRBD1. CDR3 bases: TGTGCCAGTAGTATAATGGACAGGGGAGATCTCAATGGCTACACCTTC. Its protein product is CASSIMDRGDLNGYTF.